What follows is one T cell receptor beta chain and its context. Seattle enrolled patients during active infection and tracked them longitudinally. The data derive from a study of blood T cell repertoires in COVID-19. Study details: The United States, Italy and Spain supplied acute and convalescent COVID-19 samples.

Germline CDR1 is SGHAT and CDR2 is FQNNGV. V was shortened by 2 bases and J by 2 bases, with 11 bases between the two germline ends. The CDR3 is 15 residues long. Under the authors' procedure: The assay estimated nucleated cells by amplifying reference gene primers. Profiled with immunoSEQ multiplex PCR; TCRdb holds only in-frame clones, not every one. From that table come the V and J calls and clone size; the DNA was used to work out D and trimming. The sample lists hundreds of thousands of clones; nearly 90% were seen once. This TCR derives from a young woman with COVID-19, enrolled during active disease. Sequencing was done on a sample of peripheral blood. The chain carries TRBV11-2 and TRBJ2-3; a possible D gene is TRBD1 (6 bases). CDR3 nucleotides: TGTGCCAGCAGCTTATACACAGGGTCCACAGATACGCAGTATTTT. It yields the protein CASSLYTGSTDTQYF.